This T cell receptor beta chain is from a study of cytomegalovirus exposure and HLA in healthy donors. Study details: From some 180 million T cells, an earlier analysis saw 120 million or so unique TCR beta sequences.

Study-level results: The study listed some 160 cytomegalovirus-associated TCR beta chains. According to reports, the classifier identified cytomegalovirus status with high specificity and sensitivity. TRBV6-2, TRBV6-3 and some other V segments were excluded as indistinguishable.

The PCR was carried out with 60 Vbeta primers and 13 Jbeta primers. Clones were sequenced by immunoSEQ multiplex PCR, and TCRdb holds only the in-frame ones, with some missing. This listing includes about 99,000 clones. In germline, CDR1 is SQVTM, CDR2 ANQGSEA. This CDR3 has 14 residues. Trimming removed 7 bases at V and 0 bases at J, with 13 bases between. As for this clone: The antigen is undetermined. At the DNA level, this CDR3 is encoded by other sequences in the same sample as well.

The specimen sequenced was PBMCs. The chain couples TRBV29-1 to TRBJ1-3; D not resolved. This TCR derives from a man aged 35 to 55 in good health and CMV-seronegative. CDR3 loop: CSASGISSGNTIYF. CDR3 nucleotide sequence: TGCAGCGCCTCCGGGATCTCCTCTGGAAACACCATATATTTT.